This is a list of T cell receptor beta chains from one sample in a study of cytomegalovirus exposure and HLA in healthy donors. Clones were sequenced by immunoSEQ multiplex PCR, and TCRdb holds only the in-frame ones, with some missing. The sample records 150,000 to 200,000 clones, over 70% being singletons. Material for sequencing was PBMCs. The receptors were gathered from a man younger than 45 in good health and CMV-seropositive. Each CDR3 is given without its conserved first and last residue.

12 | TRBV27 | ASSDGLAGYEQY
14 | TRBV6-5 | ASSYWTSGGRDTQY
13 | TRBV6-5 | ASSYLGRYTDTQY
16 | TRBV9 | ASSVHPTSGINTGELF
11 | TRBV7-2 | ASSLRYRVPQY
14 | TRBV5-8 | ASSRGTGELNEKLF
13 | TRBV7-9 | ASSGGTRPYNEQF
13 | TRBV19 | ASSIMGGANTEAF
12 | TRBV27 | ASSLGTGSEKLF
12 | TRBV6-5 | ASSEGQGWYEQF